This TCR beta chain was identified during a study of cytomegalovirus exposure and HLA in healthy donors. Primers: 60 Vbeta forward and 13 Jbeta reverse. This table comes from immunoSEQ multiplex PCR, and its TCRdb copy is limited to in-frame clones, with some not included. Found here are roughly 190,000 clones, over 65% of them singletons; the top ten hold approximately 2.4%. As for this clone: No antigen is known for it.

This CDR3 is 17 amino acids long. Per germline, CDR1 MNHEY and CDR2 SMNVEV (reference sequence). Deletions cut 3 bases from V and 1 base from J, with 18 bases between. Unrecorded immune exposures were likely, despite nominal health at sampling. Findings and caveats of the study: For presence/absence analyses, sequencing depth was assumed to be roughly uniform across donors.

The chain has TRBV27 and TRBJ1-1, with D possibly matching TRBD1 (5 bases). Sequenced: PBMCs. This sequence originates from a woman between 45 and 65 years old in good health and CMV-seropositive. CDR3 amino acids: CASSFYPSGYPNTEAFF. DNA for the CDR3: TGTGCCAGCAGTTTTTATCCTTCAGGGTACCCGAACACTGAAGCTTTCTTT.